Below are 21 T cell receptor beta chains sequenced from a single sample in a study of T cell changes during pregnancy in multiple sclerosis. Profiling relied on immunoSEQ multiplex PCR, and the TCRdb table lists in-frame clones only, not all of them. The sample records approximately 130,000 clones, roughly 97% being singletons. This specimen consisted of peripheral blood, obtained after pregnancy. The receptors were gathered from a female donor with multiple sclerosis, enrolled in a pregnancy study.

The chain uses TRBV11-2 and TRBJ2-2, with TRBD2 identical over 7 bases. The germline V gene has CDR1 SGHAT and CDR2 FQNNGV. V dropped 1 base and J dropped 5; count of bases not matched to a gene: 7. The CDR3 has 16 amino acids. CDR3 sequence (DNA): TGTGCCAGCAGCTTAGGTGTCGTGGGGGGGACCGGGGAGCTGTTTTTT. It specifies CASSLGVVGGTGELFF.

This clone has a single count. The chain combines TRBV5-4 with TRBJ2-1; 8 bases map to TRBD1. CDR1 SGHNT and CDR2 YYREEE come from the germline V gene (reference sequence). J lost 6 bases, V lost 4 bases, and 3 bases had no gene match. CDR3 size: 13 residues. CDR3 sequence reads: CASSRQGFNEQFF. The DNA of the CDR3 is TGTGCCAGCAGCCGACAGGGGTTCAATGAGCAGTTCTTC.

The rearrangement joins TRBV7-9 to TRBJ2-7, with D maybe TRBD2 (7 bases). The germline V gene has CDR1 SEHNR and CDR2 FQNEAQ (reference sequence). This CDR3 spans 15 amino acids. Trimming took 11 bases from V and 3 from J, leaving 23 bases between them. The CDR3 sequence is CAYLDTVGGGYEQYF. Here the CDR3 DNA reads TGTGCCTACTTAGACACGGTGGGAGGGGGCTACGAGCAGTACTTC.

V is TRBV27 and J is TRBJ2-7; 11 nucleotides align to TRBD2. Germline assignment: CDR1 MNHEY and CDR2 SMNVEV (reference sequence). The CDR3 is 15 amino acids. Germline trimming cut 5 bases from V and 4 bases from J; bases unmatched to any gene: 7. CDR3 DNA sequence: TGTGCCAGCAGTCGACTAGCGGGGCCCATTTACGAGCAGTACTTC. The encoded protein is CASSRLAGPIYEQYF.

The V gene is TRBV6-5, the J gene TRBJ1-2; weak D call: TRBD1 (6 bases). The length of the CDR3 is 16 residues. Per germline, CDR1 MNHEY and CDR2 SVGAGI. The V end lost 0 bases, the J end lost 4 bases, and 15 bases lay between the germline ends. For the CDR3, the DNA is TGTGCCAGCAGTTACTCGGGCACGGACAGCCTCTATGGCTACACCTTC. This sequence encodes CASSYSGTDSLYGYTF.

The chain uses TRBV15 and TRBJ1-5; TRBD1 agrees at 7 bases. Germline V gene lookup returns CDR1 LNHNV and CDR2 YYDKDF (reference sequence). Losses at the gene ends were 9 bases for V and 1 base for J; bases not matched to a gene: 6. The CDR3 sequence is 14 residues long. As DNA, the CDR3 is TGTGCCACGGCGACAGGGAGCAGCAATCAGCCCCAGCATTTT. Amino acid sequence: CATATGSSNQPQHF.

This chain uses TRBV9 with TRBJ1-2; 9 positions match TRBD1. Germline assignment: CDR1 SGDLS and CDR2 YYNGEE. CDR3 length: 15 amino acids. V shed 3 bases, J shed 5 bases, and the junction held 8 bases outside the gene matches. The CDR3: CASSARPGTGYGYTF. The CDR3 region has the DNA TGTGCCAGCAGCGCGAGACCCGGGACAGGGTATGGCTACACCTTC. The full variable domain, rest sourced from reference TRBV9 and TRBJ1-2, is DSGVTQTPKHLITATGQRVTLRCSPRSGDLSVYWYQQSLDQGLQFLIQYYNGEERAKGNILERFSAQQFPDLHSELNLSSLELGDSALYFCASSARPGTGYGYTFGSGTRLTVV.

This clone was detected once. The chain links TRBV7-8 to TRBJ2-7, with D possibly being TRBD1 (6 bases). CDR1 is SGHVS and CDR2 is FQNEAQ in the germline V gene. Trimming shortened V by 7 bases and J by 2 bases, and 15 bases separated the two germline ends. This CDR3 spans 14 amino acids. The chain's CDR3 is CASTKEQGPYEQYF. The CDR3 bases are TGTGCCAGCACCAAAGAACAGGGACCCTACGAGCAGTACTTC.

The gene calls are TRBV9 and TRBJ2-1; D possibly corresponds to TRBD2 (6 bases). This CDR3 spans 12 amino acids. Germline loops: CDR1 SGDLS, CDR2 YYNGEE. Trimming pared 2 bases from V and 8 bases from J, leaving 8 bases between. CDR3 in DNA: TGTGCCAGCAGCGTTACGGGGGATGAGCAGTTCTTC. It translates to CASSVTGDEQFF.

The chain joins TRBV6-5 to TRBJ2-7, with 10 bases aligning to TRBD2. J lost 5 bases, V lost 1 base, and 8 bases had no gene match. There are 16 residues in the CDR3. Germline V gene sequence: CDR1 MNHEY, CDR2 SVGAGI. The CDR3 sequence: CASSYFSGTSVNEQYF. The CDR3, as DNA: TGTGCCAGCAGTTACTTCTCCGGGACTAGCGTCAACGAGCAGTACTTC.

The chain uses TRBV6-5 and TRBJ2-1; 9 nucleotides match TRBD1. The CDR3 is 14 residues long. V lost 2 bases and J lost 6; bases outside the gene matches: 2. The V gene's germline CDR1 is MNHEY and CDR2 SVGAGI. CDR3 coding DNA: TGTGCCAGCAGTTACAGGGACAGGGCCAATGAGCAGTTCTTC. This encodes CASSYRDRANEQFF.

The chain combines TRBV6-5 with TRBJ2-7; 7 bases map to TRBD1. This CDR3 is built from 11 residues. V shed 10 bases, J shed 6 bases, and the junction held 6 bases outside the gene matches. Germline V gene data show CDR1 as MNHEY and CDR2 as SVGAGI. The CDR3 DNA is TGTGCCACCGTGGACAGGACCGAGCAGTACTTC. Protein: CATVDRTEQYF.

The J gene is TRBJ1-5, the V gene TRBV27, with a possible D match to TRBD1 (5 bases). Trimming took off 5 bases at V and 4 bases at J, with 15 bases between the two ends. The germline CDR1 and CDR2 sequences are MNHEY and SMNVEV (reference sequence). This CDR3 contains 15 residues. The CDR3 protein is CASSPRRGPNQPQHF. The CDR3 nucleotides read TGTGCCAGCAGTCCCCGAAGGGGCCCGAATCAGCCCCAGCATTTT.

Here the CDR3 DNA reads TGTGCCACCAGCAGAGATAGTAGCACAGATACGCAGTATTTT. Its protein is CATSRDSSTDTQYF. The genes are TRBV15 and TRBJ2-3; D not resolved. CDR3 length: 14 residues. V lost 0 bases and J lost 0, with 4 bases in between. Germline values: CDR1 LNHNV, CDR2 YYDKDF (reference sequence).

The chain uses TRBV2 and TRBJ2-7; TRBD2 matches at 9 bases. V shed 5 bases and J 1 base; nucleotides not matched to a gene: 3. The germline gives CDR1 SNHLY, CDR2 FYNNEI. CDR3 size: 14 residues. CDR3 residues: CASSKSGRSYEQYF. As DNA, the CDR3 is TGTGCCAGCAGTAAAAGCGGGAGGTCCTACGAGCAGTACTTC.

The V gene is TRBV27, the J gene TRBJ1-4, with D uncertain. The V end was cut by 5 bases, the J end by 5 bases, with 15 bases between. The CDR3 length is 15 residues. Germline assignment: CDR1 MNHEY and CDR2 SMNVEV (reference sequence). CDR3 protein: CASSRYGVGNEKLFF. The CDR3 region has the DNA TGTGCCAGCAGTCGATACGGGGTAGGGAATGAAAAACTGTTTTTT.

As DNA, the CDR3 is TGTGCCAGCAGTTCCGAAGGACTAGCGGGAGGAGAGCAGTTCTTC. It yields the protein CASSSEGLAGGEQFF. The chain couples TRBV27 to TRBJ2-1, with 14 bases fitting TRBD2. Trimming cost V 4 bases and J 10 bases; bases outside gene matches: 6. There are 15 residues in the CDR3. CDR1 and CDR2 (germline): MNHEY, SMNVEV (reference sequence).

This chain joins TRBV19 and TRBJ2-7; possibly TRBD2 for D (5 bases). The CDR3 is 18 amino acids. Trimming cost V 4 bases and J 4 bases, with 26 bases left between them. From germline, CDR1 is LNHDA and CDR2 SQIVND (reference sequence). As DNA, the CDR3 is TGTGCCAGTAGTAGACAAAGGCTTCGAAGCGGTGACACGTACGAGCAGTACTTC. This encodes CASSRQRLRSGDTYEQYF. Using reference TRBV19 and TRBJ2-7 for the parts outside the CDR3, the full variable domain is DGGITQSPKYLFRKEGQNVTLSCEQNLNHDAMYWYRQDPGQGLRLIYYSQIVNDFQKGDIAEGYSVSREKKESFPLTVTSAQKNPTAFYLCASSRQRLRSGDTYEQYFGPGTRLTVT.

The rearrangement joins TRBV5-1 to TRBJ2-1, with 11 bases that match TRBD2. Trimming at V came to 6 bases and at J to 7 bases, leaving 3 bases not matched to a gene. In germline, CDR1 is SGHRS, CDR2 YFSETQ. This CDR3 is built from 13 residues. This CDR3 reads CASTLAGANEQFF. As DNA, the CDR3 is TGCGCCAGCACACTAGCGGGAGCTAATGAGCAGTTCTTC.

This chain uses TRBV19 with TRBJ2-5; maybe TRBD1 (5 bases). CDR3 length equals 14 residues. V lost 1 base and J lost 1, with 7 bases in between. Germline V CDR1 and CDR2: LNHDA, SQIVND (reference sequence). CDR3 in amino acids: CASSIGQTQETQYF. CDR3 sequence (DNA): TGTGCCAGTAGTATAGGACAGACCCAAGAGACCCAGTACTTC.

The chain uses TRBV7-2 and TRBJ2-7, with 8 bases that match TRBD2. Per germline, CDR1 SGHTA and CDR2 FQGNSA. V dropped 5 bases and J dropped 0; count of bases not matched to a gene: 9. This CDR3 has 16 residues. The CDR3 protein is CASSARLARLSYEQYF. The DNA of the CDR3 is TGTGCCAGCAGCGCCCGACTAGCGCGACTCTCCTACGAGCAGTACTTC.